What follows are 9 T cell receptor beta chains derived from one specimen sequenced in a study of CD8+CD57+ T cells in acquired aplastic anemia. An expansion of CD8+CD57+ cells by flow cytometry had been shown in patients chosen for sequencing. TCR beta VDJ and CDR3 profiling used genomic DNA as template. TCRdb ran MiXCR on the reads and lists one entry per CDR3 protein. The profile shows 150,000 to 200,000 distinct CDR3 sequences, roughly 48% of them singletons. Sequencing was carried out using sorted CD4+, CD8+, or CD8+CD57+ T cells (not recorded which) from PBMCs. The receptors derive from a human donor with aplastic anemia.

Concerning this clonotype itself: An end of the junction differs from the germline gene, which may be a read error. This chain links TRBV12-5 with TRBJ2-6, with no clear D. The germline gives CDR1 LGHNT, CDR2 FRNRAP. This CDR3 comprises 16 residues. CDR3 protein: CASGLDQRSGTNVLTF. In DNA, the CDR3 is TGTGCTAGTGGTTTGGATCAGCGCTCTGGGACCAACGTCCTGACTTTC.

This chain uses TRBV29-1 with TRBJ2-5, with D possibly being TRBD2 (7 bases). The V end was cut by 7 bases, the J end by 4 bases, with 16 bases between. The CDR3 length is 13 residues. Germline assignment: CDR1 SQVTM and CDR2 ANQGSEA. The CDR3 spells CSAQGGAGETQYF. The DNA of the CDR3 is TGCAGCGCCCAAGGGGGGGCCGGAGAGACCCAGTACTTC.

This clonotype was seen repeatedly, ten times or more. The chain employs TRBV19 and TRBJ2-5; D perhaps matches TRBD2 (5 bases). Trimming stripped 3 bases from V and 2 bases from J, with 10 bases between. Germline CDR1 is LNHDA and CDR2 is SQIVND (reference sequence). The CDR3 covers 14 residues. CDR3 amino acids: CASSMLARQETQYF. As DNA, the CDR3 is TGTGCCAGTAGTATGCTAGCAAGGCAAGAGACCCAGTACTTC. Looking up the rest from reference TRBV19 and TRBJ2-5 gives the full variable domain: DGGITQSPKYLFRKEGQNVTLSCEQNLNHDAMYWYRQDPGQGLRLIYYSQIVNDFQKGDIAEGYSVSREKKESFPLTVTSAQKNPTAFYLCASSMLARQETQYFGPGTRLLVL.

This clonotype occurred many times. In DNA, the CDR3 is TGTGCCAGCAGCCAACTCAGGGGAAACACAGATACGCAGTATTTT. This encodes CASSQLRGNTDTQYF. V usage is TRBV4-2 and J usage is TRBJ2-3, with a weak D call TRBD1 (6 bases). CDR3 size: 15 residues. CDR1 and CDR2 from the germline V gene are LGHNA and YNFKEQ. V was shortened by 2 bases and J by 2 bases, with 11 bases between the two germline ends.

The chain carries TRBV5-1 and TRBJ2-2, with TRBD1 matching over 9 bases. The CDR3 is made up of 20 amino acids. The V segment lost 4 bases and the J segment 6 bases; nucleotides outside the gene matches: 22. Germline values: CDR1 SGHRS, CDR2 YFSETQ. CDR3 DNA sequence: TGCGCCAGCAGCCCGCTTGGCCGACCGGGACAGGGCCCATGGGCCGGGGAGCTGTTTTTT. As protein: CASSPLGRPGQGPWAGELFF. Drawing the rest from reference TRBV5-1 and TRBJ2-2, the complete variable domain is KAGVTQTPRYLIKTRGQQVTLSCSPISGHRSVSWYQQTPGQGLQFLFEYFSETQRNKGNFPGRFSGRQFSNSRSEMNVSTLELGDSALYLCASSPLGRPGQGPWAGELFFGEGSRLTVL.

CDR3 coding DNA: TGTGCCAGCAGCGTAGACAGACAGAGTTCAGATACGCAGTATTTT. It translates to CASSVDRQSSDTQYF. The V gene is TRBV9, the J gene TRBJ2-3; maybe TRBD1 (5 bases). Trimming removed 0 bases at V and 4 bases at J, with 12 bases between. This CDR3 spans 15 amino acids. In germline, CDR1 is SGDLS, CDR2 YYNGEE. Supplemented by reference TRBV9 and TRBJ2-3, the full variable domain reads DSGVTQTPKHLITATGQRVTLRCSPRSGDLSVYWYQQSLDQGLQFLIQYYNGEERAKGNILERFSAQQFPDLHSELNLSSLELGDSALYFCASSVDRQSSDTQYFGPGTRLTVL.

The V call is TRBV5-1, the J call TRBJ1-5; D unresolved. Trimming cost V 2 bases and J 3 bases, with 6 bases left between them. Germline assignment: CDR1 SGHRS and CDR2 YFSETQ. The CDR3 runs to 13 residues. The CDR3: CASSLDFNQPQHF. The CDR3 DNA reads as TGCGCCAGCAGCTTAGACTTCAATCAGCCCCAGCATTTT.

The V call is TRBV15, the J call TRBJ1-2, with unresolved D. The CDR3 length is 15 residues. The V and J ends lost 0 bases and 5 bases respectively, with 13 bases between them. CDR1 LNHNV and CDR2 YYDKDF come from the germline V gene (reference sequence). The CDR3 nucleotides read TGTGCCACCAGCAGAGATCGCGGGGAGGCGTATGGCTACACCTTC. The encoded protein is CATSRDRGEAYGYTF.

The chain couples TRBV10-3 to TRBJ2-7; 7 bases align to TRBD1. Per germline, CDR1 ENHRY and CDR2 SYGVKD. V lost 6 bases to trimming and J lost 3 bases; unmatched junction nucleotides: 2. The CDR3 is 12 amino acids. Here the CDR3 reads CAISGDSYEQYF. Here the CDR3 DNA reads TGTGCCATCAGCGGGGACAGCTACGAGCAGTACTTC.